This T cell receptor (beta chain) was identified during a study of identical twins. After template switching added a universal primer site, the resulting cDNA carried unique molecular identifiers. MiXCR, applied by TCRdb to the 5' RACE reads, yields one record per CDR3 protein. The profile covers fewer than 650,000 distinct CDR3 sequences, with about 7.6% appearing a single time and around 1.6% taken by the ten largest. This clonotype was seen a handful of times. Germline CDR1 SQVTM, CDR2 ANQGSEA. Between the trimmed V and J ends, which lost 6 bases and 2 bases, there was a span of 13 bases. The CDR3 contains 13 residues. These data were likewise used in another study, on yellow fever vaccine responses in identical twins.

The origin of this receptor is a woman aged 18-29 years in good health. Sequenced sample: PBMCs. The chain combines TRBV29-1 with TRBJ2-5; D remains unclear. CDR3 residues: CSVAPARQETQYF. The CDR3, as DNA: TGCAGCGTCGCCCCGGCTAGACAAGAGACCCAGTACTTC.